This T cell receptor (beta chain) was captured by sequencing in a study of beta chain features in type 1 diabetes. Overall study results and limits: All four CD4+ subsets from Type 1 diabetes patients carried moderately but significantly shorter TCRB CDR3s.

This clone has a handful of counts. Its antigen is currently unknown. The investigators reverse transcribed all of the isolated RNA, so they sequenced expressed TCRB transcripts. TCRdb's table, derived via immunoSEQ multiplex PCR, lists solely in-frame clones and lacks some. Of approximately 170,000 clones in the sample, 7.8% were seen once. The receptor was derived from a woman between 35 and 50 years old with type 1 diabetes. The sequencing sample was made of central memory CD4+ T cells from blood.

The CDR3 here is CASSRRSGLEAFF. CDR3 DNA sequence: TGTGCCAGCAGCCGACGGAGCGGGTTAGAAGCTTTCTTT. The rearrangement links TRBV11-3 to TRBJ1-1; D gene ambiguous. V lost 5 bases, J lost 8 bases, and 15 bases lay in between. Germline V gene data show CDR1 as SGHNT and CDR2 as YENEEA. This CDR3 has 13 amino acids.